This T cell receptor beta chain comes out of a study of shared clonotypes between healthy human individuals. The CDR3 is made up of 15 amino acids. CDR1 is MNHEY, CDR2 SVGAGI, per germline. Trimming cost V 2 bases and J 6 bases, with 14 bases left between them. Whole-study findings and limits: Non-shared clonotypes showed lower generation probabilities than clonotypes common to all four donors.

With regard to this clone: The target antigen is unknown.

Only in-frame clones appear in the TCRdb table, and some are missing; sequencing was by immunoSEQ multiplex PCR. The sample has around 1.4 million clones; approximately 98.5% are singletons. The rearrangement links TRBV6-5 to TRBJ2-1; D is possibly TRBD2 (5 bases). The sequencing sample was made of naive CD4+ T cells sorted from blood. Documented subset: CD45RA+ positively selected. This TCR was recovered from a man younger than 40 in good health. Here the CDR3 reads CASSYGRHGLNEQFF. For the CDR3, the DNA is TGTGCCAGCAGTTACGGTCGACACGGACTCAATGAGCAGTTCTTC.